The sequence of this T cell receptor (beta chain) was determined in a study of T cells in Graves' hyperthyroidism and ophthalmopathy. Study details: Before treatment of any kind, peripheral blood was taken at initial diagnosis.

Findings and limits, study-wide: Ophthalmopathy, which appeared later, was predicted by the model a median approximately 6.7 months before onset. From stable hyperthyroidism, ophthalmopathy was separated by a 13 V-J model. Blood also showed most of the thyroid clonotypes that were expanded above 0.001.

TCR beta CDR3 regions were amplified from RNA. RT-PCR in the first round (using the HTBI primer set) targeted the TCR CDR3. MiXCR, run by TCRdb on the multiplex PCR reads, gives a single entry per CDR3 protein. The table has about 400,000 distinct CDR3 sequences, about 15% seen once. This clonotype was observed at least ten times. Its antigen is still unknown. CDR1 is ENHRY, CDR2 SYGVKD, per germline. V lost 3 bases and J lost 5; bases outside the gene matches: 5. The CDR3 is 15 amino acids. The rearrangement uses TRBV10-3 and TRBJ2-1; 9 positions match TRBD2. This TCR derives from a man younger than 35 with Graves' ophthalmopathy. Material for sequencing was blood. The CDR3: CAISDAGGPNNEQFF. The CDR3 region has the DNA TGTGCCATCAGTGACGCGGGAGGGCCCAACAATGAGCAGTTCTTC.